The source of this TCR beta chain is a study of CD8+ T cells in alopecia areata listed by TCRdb under 2018. Some background on the complete study: The treated patients, all with moderate-to-severe alopecia areata, were enrolled in an open-label pilot trial of oral tofacitinib given at 5 to 10 mg twice daily. Human TCRbeta sequencing covered scalp tissue and sorted CD4+ and CD8+ peripheral blood T cells from patchy and totalis/universalis alopecia areata patients and healthy controls. Tofacitinib-treated patients had biopsies at baseline and at 4 and 24 weeks of treatment, with a later scalp biopsy in several patients. Tofacitinib was given for 6 to 18 months, followed by 6 months of follow-up off drug to assess delayed response and recurrence. RNA was obtained with the PAXgene miRNA kit for fixed scalp, the miRNeasy kit for PBMCs, and the RNeasy kit for mouse skin. Clonality in the scalp was compared among normal scalp (n=4), patchy alopecia areata scalp (n=8), and alopecia totalis/universalis scalp (n=8). The study used high-throughput TCRbeta sequencing to examine T cell clonal expansion in alopecia areata, in both the C3H/HeJ mouse model and human patients. TCRbeta CDR3 regions were amplified by immunoSEQ multiplex PCR with 35 Vbeta forward and 13 Jbeta reverse primers.

Study-wide findings and limitations: Compared with normal scalp, lesional scalp had higher clonality and more expanded CD8+ clones, particularly in alopecia totalis/universalis, a pattern that suggests antigenic drive. Scalp TCR repertoire analysis is complicated because resident alphabeta T cells in normal human skin are also sequenced, whereas mouse skin is dominated by gammadelta T cells. Shared TCR sequences between patients were less evident than in mice, which may be partly attributable to HLA diversity in the patient population.

The library was made by the immunoSEQ multiplex PCR assay. To provide template for TCR sequencing, every sample had RNA extracted and reverse transcribed into cDNA. First-strand cDNA was synthesized with SuperScript III using a 2:1 mix of oligo-dT and random hexamers. A synthetic immune receptor repertoire was used to gauge amplification bias, and whatever bias remained was removed computationally. Per the authors' processing: Raw reads were preprocessed to remove errors, and CDR3 was defined according to IMGT conventions as the region from the conserved cysteine to phenylalanine. Clonality was computed as 1 minus the Shannon entropy, with the entropy normalized by log2 of the number of productive unique TCRs. CD4 or CD8 identity of scalp clones was inferred by cross-referencing scalp TCRbeta sequences with sorted blood CD4 and CD8 repertoires. TCRdb's version of the immuneACCESS table is confined to in-frame rearrangements and falls short of the full clone set. An unresolved V gene accounts for under half of the shortfall where checked; the remainder is of unknown origin. Clone size and the V and J calls come from that table; the DNA yielded D and trimming. This sample gives approximately 65,000 clones in total; approximately 46% of them show up just once. The ten largest make up roughly 17% of the sample.

This clone showed up just a few times. It has no known antigen specificity. No much larger clone is present one base from it, and per-base qualities are unavailable. Explained via the paper, the time point label denotes: baseline before oral tofacitinib. From alopecia areata patients, peripheral blood was collected along with lesional scalp punch biopsies. PBMCs were isolated by density centrifugation and stained for CD3, CD4 and CD8, and CD4+ and CD8+ T cells were sorted on a FACSAria. Specimen: CD8+ T cells sorted from blood, collected at week 0. The clonotype comes from a human donor with alopecia areata.

The sequence in DNA is TGTGCCAGCATCAGCCGGGAGGGGGGTCTTGAGCAGTTCTTC. This yields the protein CASISREGGLEQFF. The chain uses TRBV6-5 and TRBJ2-1; 8 bases in between match TRBD2. Taken from cysteine to phenylalanine, the CDR3 has 14 residues. Kept here is only the CDR3 DNA, which spans 42 bases and is read in frame from base 1. V ends up 7 bases short and J 9 bases short, with an unmatched junction base count of 11. CDR1 MNHEY and CDR2 SVGAGI are derived from the germline V gene.